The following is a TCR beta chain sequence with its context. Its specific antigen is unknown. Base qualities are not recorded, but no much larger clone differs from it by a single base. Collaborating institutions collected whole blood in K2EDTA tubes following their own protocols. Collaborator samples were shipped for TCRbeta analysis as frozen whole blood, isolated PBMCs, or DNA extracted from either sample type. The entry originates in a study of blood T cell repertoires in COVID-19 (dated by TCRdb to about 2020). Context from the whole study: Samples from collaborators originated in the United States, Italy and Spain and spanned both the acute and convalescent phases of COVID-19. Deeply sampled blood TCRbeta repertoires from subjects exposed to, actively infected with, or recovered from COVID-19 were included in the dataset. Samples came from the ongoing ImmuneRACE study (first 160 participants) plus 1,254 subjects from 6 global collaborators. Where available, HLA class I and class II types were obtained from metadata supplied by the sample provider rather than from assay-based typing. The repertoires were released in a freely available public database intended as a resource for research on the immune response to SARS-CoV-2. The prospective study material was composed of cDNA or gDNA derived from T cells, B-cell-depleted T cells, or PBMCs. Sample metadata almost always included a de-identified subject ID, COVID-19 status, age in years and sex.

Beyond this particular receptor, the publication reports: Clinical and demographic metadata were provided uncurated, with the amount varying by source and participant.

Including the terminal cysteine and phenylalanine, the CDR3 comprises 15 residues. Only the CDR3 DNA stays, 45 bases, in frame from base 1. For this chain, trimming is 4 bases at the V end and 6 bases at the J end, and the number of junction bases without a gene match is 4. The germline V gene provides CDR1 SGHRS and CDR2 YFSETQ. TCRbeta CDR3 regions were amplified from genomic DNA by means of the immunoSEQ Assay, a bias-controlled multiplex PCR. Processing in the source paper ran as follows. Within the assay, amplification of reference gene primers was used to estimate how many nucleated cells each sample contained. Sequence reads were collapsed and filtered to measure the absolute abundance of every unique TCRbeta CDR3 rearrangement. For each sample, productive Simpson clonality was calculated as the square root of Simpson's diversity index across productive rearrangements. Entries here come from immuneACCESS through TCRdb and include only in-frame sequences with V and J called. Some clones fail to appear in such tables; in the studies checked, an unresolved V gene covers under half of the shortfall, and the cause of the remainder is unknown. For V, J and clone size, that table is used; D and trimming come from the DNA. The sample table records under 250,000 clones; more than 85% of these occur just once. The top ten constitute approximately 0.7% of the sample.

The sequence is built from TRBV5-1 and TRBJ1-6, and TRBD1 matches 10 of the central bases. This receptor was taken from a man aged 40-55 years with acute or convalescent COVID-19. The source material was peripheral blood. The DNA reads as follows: TGCGCCAGCAGCCCTAGGACAGGGGGTAATTCACCCCTCCACTTT. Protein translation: CASSPRTGGNSPLHF. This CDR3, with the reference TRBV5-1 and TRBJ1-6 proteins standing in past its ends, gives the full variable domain KAGVTQTPRYLIKTRGQQVTLSCSPISGHRSVSWYQQTPGQGLQFLFEYFSETQRNKGNFPGRFSGRQFSNSRSEMNVSTLELGDSALYLCASSPRTGGNSPLHFGNGTRLTVT.